A single sample is the source of the 23 T cell receptor beta chains below, sequenced in a study of T cells in Graves' hyperthyroidism and ophthalmopathy. RNA transcripts were the template for amplifying TCR beta CDR3 regions. TCR CDR3 underwent first-round RT-PCR with the HTBI primer set. TCRdb passed the multiplex PCR reads through MiXCR, listing each CDR3 protein once. The sample has over 550,000 distinct CDR3 sequences, approximately 15% seen once. The sequenced sample was blood. These receptors were obtained from a woman under 30 with Graves' hyperthyroidism.

This clonotype was counted many times. The chain carries TRBV28 and TRBJ2-7; D gene ambiguous. Trimming shortened V by 5 bases and J by 6 bases, and 14 bases separated the two germline ends. CDR3 length equals 13 residues. Germline V lookup: CDR1 MDHEN, CDR2 SYDVKM. The CDR3 loop is CASSPRVMGEQYF. The CDR3 DNA follows: TGTGCCAGCAGTCCCCGTGTGATGGGCGAGCAGTACTTC.

CDR3: CASSFGQGVYGYTF. The DNA for the CDR3 is TGTGCCAGCAGTTTCGGACAGGGGGTCTATGGCTACACCTTC. This rearrangement joins TRBV12-3 or TRBV12-4 to TRBJ1-2; 10 bases are a match to TRBD1. The CDR3 has 14 amino acids. The trim removed 3 bases at V and 4 bases at J, leaving 2 bases unmatched.

This clonotype was counted many times. The chain carries TRBV12-3 or TRBV12-4 and TRBJ1-1, with a weak D call TRBD1 (5 bases). The CDR3 covers 13 residues. V lost 7 bases and J lost 2, with 11 bases in between. The CDR3 loop is CASNPGGNTEAFF. The CDR3 coding sequence is TGTGCCAGCAACCCCGGGGGAAACACTGAAGCTTTCTTT.

This clonotype was detected only a few times. This chain uses TRBV18 with TRBJ2-7; TRBD1 matches 7 bases. The CDR3 length is 17 residues. V was clipped by 6 bases and J by 2 bases; unmatched bases: 16. Germline loops: CDR1 KGHSH, CDR2 LQKENI. CDR3 region: CASSHGTALSPTYEQYF. CDR3 in DNA: TGTGCCAGCTCCCACGGGACAGCCCTATCCCCTACCTACGAGCAGTACTTC.

In this sample, this clonotype turned up many times. The junction shows a germline mismatch at one end, possibly a read error. V and J are TRBV3-1 and TRBJ2-1, with 14 bases that match TRBD2. The CDR3 is 15 amino acids. Per the germline V gene, CDR1 is LGHDT and CDR2 is YNNKEL (reference sequence). The CDR3 protein is CATSGRAGSYNEQFF. The CDR3 nucleotides read TGCGCGACTAGCGGGAGGGCCGGTTCCTACAATGAGCAGTTCTTC.

This clonotype was counted many times. The chain has TRBV9 and TRBJ2-3; unclear D gene. This CDR3 region has 14 residues. CDR1 is SGDLS and CDR2 is YYNGEE in the germline V gene. V was cut by 0 bases and J by 10 bases, with 15 bases left in between. The CDR3 reads CASSVDTGQASQYF. The CDR3 nucleotides are TGTGCCAGCAGCGTAGACACCGGTCAAGCCTCGCAGTATTTT.

J is TRBJ2-1 and V is TRBV11-2; D is possibly TRBD1 or TRBD2 (5 bases each). Germline CDR1 and CDR2: SGHAT and FQNNGV. The germline V and J ends were trimmed by 1 base and 9 bases, with 13 bases remaining between them. The CDR3 covers 14 residues. The CDR3 reads CASSLGGPEREQFF. The CDR3 bases are TGTGCCAGCAGCTTAGGGGGACCCGAGCGTGAGCAGTTCTTC. Together with reference TRBV11-2 and TRBJ2-1, the CDR3 gives the full variable domain: EAGVAQSPRYKIIEKRQSVAFWCNPISGHATLYWYQQILGQGPKLLIQFQNNGVVDDSQLPKDRFSAERLKGVDSTLKIQPAKLEDSAVYLCASSLGGPEREQFFGPGTRLTVL.

This clonotype was observed at least ten times. V and J are TRBV20-1 and TRBJ1-1; D remains unclear. This CDR3 is built from 13 residues. Deletions cut 2 bases from V and 1 base from J, with 8 bases between. CDR1 and CDR2 (germline): DFQATT, SNEGSKA (reference sequence). CDR3 coding DNA: TGCAGTGCTAGATCACAGTCGAACACTGAAGCTTTCTTT. It specifies CSARSQSNTEAFF.

The chain couples TRBV9 to TRBJ2-7; D perhaps matches TRBD1 (5 bases). Germline V gene sequence: CDR1 SGDLS, CDR2 YYNGEE. The V gene lost 7 bases and the J gene lost 5 bases, with 13 bases spanning the gap. The CDR3 length is 12 residues. The CDR3 loop reads CASLLPGNEQYF. CDR3 DNA sequence: TGTGCCAGCCTACTTCCAGGGAACGAGCAGTACTTC.

Only a few counts were recorded for this clonotype. The chain recombines TRBV29-1 with TRBJ1-2; TRBD1 matches at 7 bases. The germline V gene has CDR1 SQVTM and CDR2 ANQGSEA. The V gene end was trimmed by 3 bases and the J gene end by 9 bases; junction bases not matched to a gene: 13. The CDR3 has 14 residues. CDR3 nucleotides: TGCAGCGTTGACCCGACAGGGTTCGCGTTTAGCTACACCTTC. Amino acid sequence: CSVDPTGFAFSYTF. The whole variable domain, remainder taken from reference TRBV29-1 and TRBJ1-2, is SAVISQKPSRDICQRGTSLTIQCQVDSQVTMMFWYRQQPGQSLTLIATANQGSEATYESGFVIDKFPISRPNLTFSTLTVSNMSPEDSSIYLCSVDPTGFAFSYTFGSGTRLTVV.

This clonotype was recorded at least ten times. V usage is TRBV2 and J usage is TRBJ2-2, with D unresolved. V shed 3 bases and J shed 7 bases, with 6 bases lying between them. The CDR3 runs to 12 residues. The V gene's germline CDR1 is SNHLY and CDR2 FYNNEI. The CDR3 sequence: CASSEKVGELFF. In DNA form, the CDR3 reads TGTGCCAGCAGTGAGAAGGTCGGGGAGCTGTTTTTT.

This clonotype has a count of ten or more. The chain joins TRBV12-3 or TRBV12-4 to TRBJ1-5, with 8 bases aligning to TRBD1. J was trimmed by 7 bases and V by 3 bases; bases with no gene match: 5. The CDR3 has 14 residues. The CDR3 spells CASSFVGTGQPQHF. CDR3 bases: TGTGCCAGCAGTTTTGTGGGGACAGGACAGCCCCAGCATTTT.

This clonotype was observed a few times. The J gene is TRBJ1-3, the V gene TRBV7-2; D not resolved. V was shortened by 1 base and J by 0 bases, with 7 bases between the two germline ends. The CDR3 totals 15 residues. Per germline, CDR1 SGHTA and CDR2 FQGNSA. The CDR3 sequence is CASSLVGYSGNTIYF. The CDR3 DNA reads TGTGCCAGCAGCTTAGTGGGTTACTCTGGAAACACCATATATTTT.

CDR3 amino acids: CASRGGTVYNEQFF. For the CDR3, the DNA is TGTGCCAGCAGGGGAGGGACAGTCTACAATGAGCAGTTCTTC. V usage is TRBV5-6 and J usage is TRBJ2-1, with D possibly being TRBD1 or TRBD2 (7 bases each). CDR1 is SGHDT and CDR2 is YYEEEE in the germline V gene. This CDR3 has 14 residues. Trimming took 5 bases from V and 3 from J, leaving 12 bases between them.

This clonotype was seen ten or more times. This rearrangement joins TRBV7-2 to TRBJ1-2; D is unresolved. CDR1 is SGHTA, CDR2 FQGNSA, per germline. This CDR3 region has 11 residues. V lost 4 bases and J 10 bases, leaving 10 bases between the germline ends. CDR3 bases: TGTGCCAGCAGCTCGGCGAAGTTCTACACCTTC. Protein product: CASSSAKFYTF.

V usage is TRBV3-1 and J usage is TRBJ2-7, with TRBD2 matching over 8 bases. Germline CDR1 and CDR2: LGHDT and YNNKEL (reference sequence). The CDR3 is 14 amino acids. J was trimmed by 2 bases and V by 3 bases; bases with no gene match: 3. The CDR3 loop is CASSHLAGTYEQYF. The DNA of the CDR3 is TGTGCCAGCAGCCACCTAGCGGGTACCTACGAGCAGTACTTC.

This clonotype was observed a few times. The rearrangement uses TRBV5-1 and TRBJ2-5; D is tentatively TRBD1 or TRBD2 (6 bases each). Germline-derived CDR1 and CDR2 are SGHRS and YFSETQ. The germline V and J ends were trimmed by 4 bases and 2 bases, with 15 bases remaining between them. The CDR3 is 15 residues long. The CDR3 region has the DNA TGCGCCAGCAGCCCCACCCGGGGGCCGCAAGAGACCCAGTACTTC. Encoded protein: CASSPTRGPQETQYF.

This clonotype was observed many times. This chain uses TRBV5-1 with TRBJ2-1; TRBD2 might be the D (6 bases). The CDR3 consists of 15 residues. Trimming took off 6 bases at V and 0 bases at J, with 13 bases between the two ends. Germline V lookup: CDR1 SGHRS, CDR2 YFSETQ. In DNA form, the CDR3 reads TGCGCCAGCACTGTTAGCGGAGGCTCCTACAATGAGCAGTTCTTC. Protein: CASTVSGGSYNEQFF.

This clonotype was seen many times. V and J are TRBV12-3 or TRBV12-4 and TRBJ2-1; no clear D gene. V was shortened by 0 bases and J by 4 bases, with 13 bases between the two germline ends. The length of the CDR3 is 16 residues. The CDR3 spells CASSLAGNVQYNEQFF. CDR3 DNA sequence: TGTGCCAGCAGTTTAGCGGGCAACGTACAATACAATGAGCAGTTCTTC.

This clonotype has at least ten counts. The chain couples TRBV14 to TRBJ1-2, with 9 bases that match TRBD1. This CDR3 has 19 residues. V lost 5 bases to trimming and J lost 0 bases; unmatched junction nucleotides: 16. CDR1 and CDR2 (germline): SGHDN, FVKESK. The CDR3 DNA reads as TGTGCCAGCAGCGGTAAAGCGAACCGGGACAGGGACTCTAACTATGGCTACACCTTC. Its translation is CASSGKANRDRDSNYGYTF.

The chain is built from TRBV4-3 and TRBJ1-2; 10 nucleotides line up with TRBD1. The CDR3 extends over 15 amino acids. Germline CDR1 is LGHNA and CDR2 is YSLEER. Trimming removed 4 bases from V and 6 bases from J; junction bases left unmatched: 8. The CDR3 loop is CASSPRQGAQDGYTF. The CDR3, as DNA: TGCGCCAGCAGCCCTCGACAGGGGGCGCAGGATGGCTACACCTTC.

Only a few counts were recorded for this clonotype. The chain couples TRBV6-1 to TRBJ1-5; the D gene is possibly TRBD1 (6 bases). Trimming shortened V by 4 bases and J by 1 base, and 11 bases separated the two germline ends. The V gene's germline CDR1 is MNHNS and CDR2 SASEGT. The CDR3 is 15 residues long. CDR3 DNA sequence: TGTGCCAGCAGTGTACAACAGGGAAGCAATCAGCCCCAGCATTTT. It yields the protein CASSVQQGSNQPQHF.

Only a few counts were recorded for this clonotype. This chain uses TRBV19 with TRBJ2-3; 8 nucleotides agree with TRBD2. Germline V lookup: CDR1 LNHDA, CDR2 SQIVND (reference sequence). Losses at the gene ends were 1 base for V and 1 base for J; bases not matched to a gene: 4. The CDR3 length is 16 residues. The CDR3 reads CASSIVALAGTDTQYF. Here the CDR3 DNA reads TGTGCCAGTAGTATAGTGGCACTAGCGGGCACAGATACGCAGTATTTT.